This T cell receptor (beta chain) was obtained from a study of human T cells and chemical hapten exposure. Study as a whole: Minor volume differences among pooled libraries chiefly drove per-sample TCR yield variation.

CDR1 is SGHRS and CDR2 is YFSETQ in the germline V gene. The V gene end was trimmed by 5 bases and the J gene end by 8 bases; junction bases not matched to a gene: 8. The CDR3 sequence is 13 residues long. The library attached unique molecular identifiers to individual cDNA molecules. Using its own MiXCR run on the reads, TCRdb lists one record per CDR3 protein. The sample has about 120,000 distinct CDR3 sequences; approximately 9% are singletons. Total RNA extraction was carried out from unfractionated whole blood. The sequence derives from a human donor in good health. Some clones in this sample may be carry-over from other donors' samples. The chain has TRBV5-1 and TRBJ1-2, with 8 bases matching TRBD1. Sequencing was done on a sample of whole blood. The CDR3 loop reads CASRETGGEGYTF. For the CDR3, the DNA is TGCGCCAGCAGGGAAACAGGGGGGGAAGGCTACACCTTC.